This T cell receptor beta chain was sequenced in a study of T cells in Graves' hyperthyroidism and ophthalmopathy. V trimming: 4 bases; J trimming: 7 bases; junction bases outside the gene matches: 6. The CDR3 consists of 15 residues. The V gene's germline CDR1 is KGHDR and CDR2 SFDVKD. Among ophthalmopathy patients, the Clinical Activity Score reached at least 3, the NOSPECS grade reached at least 4, and duration remained under 3 months. Patients were excluded for uncontrolled infection, other autoimmune disease, pregnancy or lactation. Thyroid ultrasound, orbital computed tomography, clinical symptoms, and serum thyroxine and TRAb underpinned diagnoses. RNA transcripts provided the source from which TCR beta CDR3 regions were amplified. TCR CDR3 regions were first amplified by RT-PCR with HTBI primers. MiXCR, run by TCRdb on the multiplex PCR reads, gives a single entry per CDR3 protein. Of fewer than 400,000 distinct CDR3 sequences in the sample, about an eighth are singletons; the top ten hold over 25%.

The chain links TRBV24-1 to TRBJ2-1; TRBD1 agrees at 10 bases. This clonotype was obtained from a man between 50 and 59 years old with Graves' ophthalmopathy. The source material was blood. The DNA of the CDR3 is TGTGCCACCAGTGACTACCGGGACAGGGGTAATGAGCAGTTCTTC. Translation: CATSDYRDRGNEQFF.